This T cell receptor beta chain was observed in a study of T cell repertoires in cytomegalovirus infection. On the study more broadly: Used in the study were CMV epitopes, some recently identified and HLA-C-restricted, others well-studied and HLA-B-restricted. Public TCR beta signature analysis indicated the presence of both CMV infection and matching HLA type.

This clonotype has at least ten counts. Its antigen is undetermined. The length of the CDR3 is 11 residues. Germline V gene data show CDR1 as LGHDT and CDR2 as YNNKEL (reference sequence). V lost 4 bases and J lost 7, with 4 bases in between. The study, taken as a whole, reports: Frequencies of public TCR beta families were cumulated, and this identified carriers of CMV plus the relevant HLA. HLA-C-restricted CMV clonotypes gave the most frequent clonotype in two of eight donors.

One entry per CDR3 protein results from TCRdb running MiXCR on the reads. The sample gives about 83,000 distinct CDR3 sequences, 20% to 30% of which show up once; roughly 50% is in the top ten. The rearrangement joins TRBV3-1 to TRBJ2-2; D gene uncertain. Sequenced material: CD8+ T cells from cultured PBMCs, taken from culture after CMV antigen stimulation. The receptor's source is a human donor in good health (CMV status not recorded). Some clones in this sample may be carry-over from other donors' samples. CDR3 nucleotide sequence: TGTGCCAGCAGCCTTTACGGGGAGCTGTTTTTT. Encoded protein: CASSLYGELFF.